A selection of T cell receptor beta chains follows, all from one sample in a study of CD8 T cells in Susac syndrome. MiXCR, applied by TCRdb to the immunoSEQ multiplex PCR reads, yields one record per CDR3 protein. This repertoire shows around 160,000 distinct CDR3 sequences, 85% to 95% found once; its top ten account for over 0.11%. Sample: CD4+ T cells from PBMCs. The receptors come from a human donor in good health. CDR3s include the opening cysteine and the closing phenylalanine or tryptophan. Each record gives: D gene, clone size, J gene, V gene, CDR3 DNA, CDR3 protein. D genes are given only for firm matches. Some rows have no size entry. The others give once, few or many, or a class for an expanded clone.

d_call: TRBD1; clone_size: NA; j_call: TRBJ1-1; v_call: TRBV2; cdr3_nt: TGTGCCAGCAGTGCTAGGACAGGGTCGGGTAACACTGAAGCTTTCTTT; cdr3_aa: CASSARTGSGNTEAFF
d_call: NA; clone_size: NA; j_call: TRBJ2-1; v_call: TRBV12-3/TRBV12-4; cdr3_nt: TGTGCCAGCAGTTTTAGGTCAGGGTTAGTTGGTGAGCAGTTCTTC; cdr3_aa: CASSFRSGLVGEQFF
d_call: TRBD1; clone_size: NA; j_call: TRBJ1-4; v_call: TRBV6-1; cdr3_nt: TGTGCCAGCAGACCCGGGACAGGTTTGTGGACTAATGAAAAACTGTTTTTT; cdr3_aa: CASRPGTGLWTNEKLFF
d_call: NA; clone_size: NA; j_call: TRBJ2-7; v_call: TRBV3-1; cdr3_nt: TGTGCCAGCAGCCCCATAGAGGGGGGAAGGGCCGAGCAGTACTTC; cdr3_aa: CASSPIEGGRAEQYF
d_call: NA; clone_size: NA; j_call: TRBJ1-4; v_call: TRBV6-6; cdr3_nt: TGTGCCAGCAGTTCCCGGGGACGGCTCCTCGGAAAACTGTTTTTT; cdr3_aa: CASSSRGRLLGKLFF
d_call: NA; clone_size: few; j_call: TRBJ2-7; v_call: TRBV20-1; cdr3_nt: TGCAGTGCTAGTGGGGGGCGGCGGTGGAGCTCCTACGAGCAGTACTTC; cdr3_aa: CSASGGRRWSSYEQYF
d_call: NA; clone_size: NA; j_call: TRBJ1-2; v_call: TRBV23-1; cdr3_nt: TGCGCCAGCAGTCCACGACACCTTTCTAACTATGGCTACACCTTC; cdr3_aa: CASSPRHLSNYGYTF
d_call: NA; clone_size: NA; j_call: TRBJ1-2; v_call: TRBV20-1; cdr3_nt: TGCAGTGCTAGAGTATCTGGCCGCGCATACTATGGCTACACCTTC; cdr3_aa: CSARVSGRAYYGYTF
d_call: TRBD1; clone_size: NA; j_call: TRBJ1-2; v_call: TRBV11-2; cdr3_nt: TGTGCCAGCAGCCCACGACAGGGGGGGAATGGCTACACCTTC; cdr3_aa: CASSPRQGGNGYTF
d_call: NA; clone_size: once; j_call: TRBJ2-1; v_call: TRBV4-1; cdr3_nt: TGCGCCAGCAGCCAAGATCTAACAGGGTGGGGTGAGCAGTTCTTC; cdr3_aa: CASSQDLTGWGEQFF
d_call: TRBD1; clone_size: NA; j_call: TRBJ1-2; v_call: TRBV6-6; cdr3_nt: TGTGCCAGCATTTCGGGGGACAGAAACTATGGCTACACCTTC; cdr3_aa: CASISGDRNYGYTF
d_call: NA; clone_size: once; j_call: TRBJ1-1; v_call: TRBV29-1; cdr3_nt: TGCAGCGTAAGAGGACGGGCGAACACTGAAGCTTTCTTT; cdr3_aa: CSVRGRANTEAFF
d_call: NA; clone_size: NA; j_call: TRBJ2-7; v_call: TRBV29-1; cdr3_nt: TGCAGCGTTGCTAGGCGCCTACCAGATTACGAGCAGTACTTC; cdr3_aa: CSVARRLPDYEQYF
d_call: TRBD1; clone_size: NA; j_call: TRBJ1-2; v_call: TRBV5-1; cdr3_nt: TGCGCCAGCAGCCTCAGACAGGGCAGAGGCGGTGGCTACACCTTC; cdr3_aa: CASSLRQGRGGGYTF
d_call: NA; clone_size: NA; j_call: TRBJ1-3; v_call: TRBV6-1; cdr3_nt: TGTGCCAGCAGTGTTGGATTAGGGGGTTTTGGAAACACCATATATTTT; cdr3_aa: CASSVGLGGFGNTIYF
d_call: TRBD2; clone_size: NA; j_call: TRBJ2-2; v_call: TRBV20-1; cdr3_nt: TGCAGTGCTAAAACCCGTAGACTAGCGGGGGGTACCGGGGAGCTGTTTTTT; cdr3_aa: CSAKTRRLAGGTGELFF